The 4 T cell receptor beta chains below were found in one sample sequenced in a study of Ad26.COV2.S vaccination and SARS-CoV-2 variants. The assay was immunoSEQ multiplex PCR, and TCRdb's table has in-frame clones only and misses some. Here the sample spans 350,000 to 500,000 clones, roughly 88% being singletons. Sample treatment: some 20 received Ad26.COV2.S at low or high dose, single or two shots; about 5 received placebo; per-sample allocation not given. Material that was analyzed had been drawn on day 63 after the first vaccine or placebo injection. Source: peripheral blood, taken in a trial of Ad26.COV2.S vaccine versus placebo. The receptors originated from a person between 18 and 65 years old who received the Ad26.COV2.S COVID-19 vaccine or a placebo.

This chain uses TRBV12-3 or TRBV12-4 with TRBJ2-1, with 8 bases identical to TRBD2. The trim removed 4 bases at V and 14 bases at J, leaving 4 bases unmatched. The CDR3 contains 11 residues. The CDR3 DNA reads as TGTGCCAGCAGTTCGGGACTAGGGGAGTTCTTC. Amino acid sequence: CASSSGLGEFF.

This clone appeared once. This chain uses TRBV27 with TRBJ2-2; 10 bases line up with TRBD2. J was trimmed by 6 bases and V by 5 bases; bases with no gene match: 12. This CDR3 spans 17 amino acids. Germline V CDR1 and CDR2: MNHEY, SMNVEV (reference sequence). CDR3 amino acids: CASSPSNLAGVPGELFF. The DNA for the CDR3 is TGTGCCAGCAGTCCTTCCAACCTAGCGGGAGTACCCGGGGAGCTGTTTTTT.

The CDR3 nucleotides are TGTGCCAGCAGCCCTACCCCAGGGGCGGGTGGCTACACCTTC. Residues: CASSPTPGAGGYTF. This chain links TRBV7-3 with TRBJ1-2, with D possibly being TRBD1 (6 bases). The CDR3 has 14 residues. CDR1 is SGHTA, CDR2 FQGTGA, per germline. The germline V and J ends were trimmed by 5 bases and 7 bases, with 17 bases remaining between them.

V is TRBV6-6 and J is TRBJ2-1; TRBD2 matches at 7 bases. The CDR3 is 15 residues long. The J segment lost 8 bases and the V segment lost 6 bases, leaving 13 bases of the junction unmatched. Germline assignment: CDR1 MNHNY and CDR2 SVGAGI (reference sequence). CDR3: CASRPPLRESHEQFF. The CDR3 DNA sequence: TGTGCCAGCAGACCCCCCCTGCGGGAGTCCCATGAGCAGTTCTTC.